The clone carrying this TCR beta chain was seen only a few times. This sample was taken from a study of metastatic and nonmetastatic thyroid tumors. The entire patient cohort was treatment-naive prior to thyroid surgery. Looked up from germline, CDR1 is MRHNA and CDR2 is SNTAGT. After removal of 7 bases from V and 0 bases from J, the junction contained 8 bases not matched to a gene. The CDR3 runs 15 residues. Per the study methods: The study took CDR3 differences across clinicopathological groups and made a distant-metastasis classifier for papillary thyroid cancer from them. TCRdb re-called the PCR reads through MiXCR. For this entry, the V and J calls and clone size follow TCRdb and not the study's own pipeline. The sample yields about 40,000 clones, about 16% seen once.

The material sequenced was blood. This sequence was found in a female donor with papillary thyroid cancer or a benign thyroid nodule (not recorded which). Some clones in this sample may be carry-over from other donors' samples. The chain employs TRBV6-4 and TRBJ2-7, with TRBD2 matching 8 bases. The CDR3 DNA follows: TGTGCCAGCACCGCGACTAGCGTTTACTCCTACGAGCAGTACTTC. Translating gives CASTATSVYSYEQYF.